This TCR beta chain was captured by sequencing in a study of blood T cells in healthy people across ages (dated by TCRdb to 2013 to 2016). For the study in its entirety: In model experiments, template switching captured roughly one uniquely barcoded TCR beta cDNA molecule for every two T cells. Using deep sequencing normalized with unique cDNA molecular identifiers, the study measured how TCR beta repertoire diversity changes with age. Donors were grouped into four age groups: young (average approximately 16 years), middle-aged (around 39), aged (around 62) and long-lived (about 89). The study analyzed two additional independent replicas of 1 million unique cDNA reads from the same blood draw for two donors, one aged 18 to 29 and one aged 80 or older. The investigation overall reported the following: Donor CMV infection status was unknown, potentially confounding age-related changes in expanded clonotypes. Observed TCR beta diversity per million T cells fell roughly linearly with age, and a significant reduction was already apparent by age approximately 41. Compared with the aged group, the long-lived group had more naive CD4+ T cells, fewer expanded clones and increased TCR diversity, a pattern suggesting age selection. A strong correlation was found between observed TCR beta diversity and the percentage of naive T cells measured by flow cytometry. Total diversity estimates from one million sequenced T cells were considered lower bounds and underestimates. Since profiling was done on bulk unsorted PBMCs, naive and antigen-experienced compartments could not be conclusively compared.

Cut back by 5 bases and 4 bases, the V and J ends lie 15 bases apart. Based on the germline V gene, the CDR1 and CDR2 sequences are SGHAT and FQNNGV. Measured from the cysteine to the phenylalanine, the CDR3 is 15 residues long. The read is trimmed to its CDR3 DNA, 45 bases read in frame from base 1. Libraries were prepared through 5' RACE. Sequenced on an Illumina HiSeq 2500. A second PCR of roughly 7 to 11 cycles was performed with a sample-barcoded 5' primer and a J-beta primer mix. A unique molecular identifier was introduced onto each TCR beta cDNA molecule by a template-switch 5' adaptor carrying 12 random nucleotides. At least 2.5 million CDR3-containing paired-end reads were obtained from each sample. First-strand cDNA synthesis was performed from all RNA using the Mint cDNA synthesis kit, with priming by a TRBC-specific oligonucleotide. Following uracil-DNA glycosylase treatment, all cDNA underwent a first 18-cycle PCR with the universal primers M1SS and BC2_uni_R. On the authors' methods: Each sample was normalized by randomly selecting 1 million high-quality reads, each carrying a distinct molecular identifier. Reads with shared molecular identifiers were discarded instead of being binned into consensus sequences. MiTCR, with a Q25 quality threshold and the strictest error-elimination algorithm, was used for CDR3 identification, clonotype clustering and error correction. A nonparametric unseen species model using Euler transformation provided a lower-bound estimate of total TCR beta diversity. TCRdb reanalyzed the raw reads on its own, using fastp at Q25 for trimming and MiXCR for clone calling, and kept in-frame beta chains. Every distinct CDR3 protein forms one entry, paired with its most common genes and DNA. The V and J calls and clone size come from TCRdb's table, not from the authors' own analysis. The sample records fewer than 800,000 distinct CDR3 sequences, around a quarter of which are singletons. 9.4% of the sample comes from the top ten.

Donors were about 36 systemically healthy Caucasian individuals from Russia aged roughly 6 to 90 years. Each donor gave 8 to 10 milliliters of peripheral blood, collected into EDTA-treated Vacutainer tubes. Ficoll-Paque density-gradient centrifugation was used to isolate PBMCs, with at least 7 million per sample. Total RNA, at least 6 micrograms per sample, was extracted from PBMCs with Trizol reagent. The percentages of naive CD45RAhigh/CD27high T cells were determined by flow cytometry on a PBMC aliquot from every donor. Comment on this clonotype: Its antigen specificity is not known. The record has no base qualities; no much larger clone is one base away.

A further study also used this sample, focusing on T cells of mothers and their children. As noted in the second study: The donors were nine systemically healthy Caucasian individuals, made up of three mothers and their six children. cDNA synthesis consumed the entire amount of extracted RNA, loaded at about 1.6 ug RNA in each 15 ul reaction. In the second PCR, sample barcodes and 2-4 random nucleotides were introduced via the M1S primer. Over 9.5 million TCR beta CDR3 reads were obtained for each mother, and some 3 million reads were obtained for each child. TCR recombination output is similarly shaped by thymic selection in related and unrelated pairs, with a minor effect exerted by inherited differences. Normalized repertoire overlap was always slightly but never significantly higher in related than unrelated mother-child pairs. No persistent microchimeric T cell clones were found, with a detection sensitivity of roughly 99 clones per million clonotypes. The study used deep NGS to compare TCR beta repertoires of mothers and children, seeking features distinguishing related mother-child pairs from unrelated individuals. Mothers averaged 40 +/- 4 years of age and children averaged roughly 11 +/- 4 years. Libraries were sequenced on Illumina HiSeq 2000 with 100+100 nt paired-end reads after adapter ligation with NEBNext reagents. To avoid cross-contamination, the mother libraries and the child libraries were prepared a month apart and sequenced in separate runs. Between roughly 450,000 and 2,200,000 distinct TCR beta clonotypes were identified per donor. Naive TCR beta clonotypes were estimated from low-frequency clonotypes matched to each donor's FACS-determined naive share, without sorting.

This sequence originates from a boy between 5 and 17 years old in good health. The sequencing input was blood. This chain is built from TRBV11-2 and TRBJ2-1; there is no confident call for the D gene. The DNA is TGTGCCAGCAGCGCCCGTGGCTCACAATACAATGAGCAGTTCTTC. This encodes CASSARGSQYNEQFF.